The rows below give T cell receptor beta chains drawn from one sample of a study of T cells in Graves' hyperthyroidism and ophthalmopathy. MiXCR was run by TCRdb on the multiplex PCR reads, yielding one entry per CDR3 protein. The sample holds around 300,000 distinct CDR3 sequences, approximately 21% seen once. The material sequenced was blood. These receptors all stem from a man aged 25-40 years with Graves' ophthalmopathy. Both conserved end residues are part of each CDR3. The order of the fields is D gene, V gene, CDR3 length, clone size, J gene, CDR3 protein, CDR3 DNA. A D gene is named only where the DNA matches it firmly. Clone sizes are given selectively: once, few, many, or a class where the clone is expanded.

NA	TRBV3-1	16	many	TRBJ2-1	CASSQAVGGFYNEQFF	TGTGCCAGCAGCCAAGCGGTCGGGGGCTTTTACAATGAGCAGTTCTTC
NA	TRBV28	12	NA	TRBJ1-4	CASSLVYEKLFF	TGTGCCAGCAGTTTAGTATACGAAAAACTGTTTTTT
NA	TRBV30	13	NA	TRBJ2-7	CAGGELYTYEQYF	TGTGCCGGCGGGGAGCTGTATACCTACGAGCAGTACTTC
NA	TRBV11-2	12	NA	TRBJ1-6	CASSHGGESLHF	TGTGCCAGCAGCCATGGGGGGGAGTCCCTCCACTTT
NA	TRBV20-1	16	NA	TRBJ2-3	CSASGSTESHTDTQYF	TGCAGTGCTAGTGGTAGCACCGAGTCACACACAGATACGCAGTATTTT
TRBD1	TRBV3-1	15	few	TRBJ2-6	CASSRGTGGANVLTF	TGTGCCAGCAGCCGCGGGACAGGTGGGGCCAACGTCCTGACTTTC
NA	TRBV5-1	14	many	TRBJ1-2	CASSLATSSYGYTF	TGCGCCAGCAGCTTGGCCACAAGTAGCTATGGCTACACCTTC
TRBD1	TRBV12-3/TRBV12-4	15	NA	TRBJ2-2	CASSFRTGGTGELFF	TGTGCCAGCAGTTTTAGGACAGGGGGAACCGGGGAGCTGTTTTTT
NA	TRBV2	15	few	TRBJ1-4	CASRGRYGANEKLFF	TGTGCCAGCAGGGGACGGTACGGTGCTAATGAAAAACTGTTTTTT
TRBD2	TRBV12-3/TRBV12-4	21	NA	TRBJ2-1	CASSPNPLTSGRSATYNEQFF	TGTGCCAGCAGCCCTAACCCTTTGACTAGCGGGAGATCAGCAACCTACAATGAGCAGTTCTTC
NA	TRBV5-1	14	NA	TRBJ2-3	CASSLARAEDTQYF	TGCGCCAGCAGCTTGGCCAGGGCAGAAGATACGCAGTATTTT
NA	TRBV15	20	NA	TRBJ2-5	CATSRDPRHNLGEIPWSQYF	TGTGCCACCAGCAGAGATCCAAGGCATAATCTCGGCGAGATTCCTTGGTCCCAGTACTTC
NA	TRBV5-4	14	few	TRBJ2-1	CASSLTQDGNEQFF	TGTGCCAGCAGCTTGACCCAGGACGGGAATGAGCAGTTCTTC
TRBD1	TRBV6-1	14	many	TRBJ2-2	CASSWDSPAGELFF	TGTGCCAGCAGCTGGGACAGCCCCGCAGGGGAGCTGTTTTTT
NA	TRBV12-5	15	NA	TRBJ1-5	CASAEGRGQSKPQHF	TGTGCTAGTGCCGAGGGACGGGGGCAAAGTAAGCCCCAGCATTTT
NA	TRBV25-1	14	NA	TRBJ1-6	CASSDRILNSPLHF	TGTGCCAGCAGTGACAGGATCCTAAATTCACCCCTCCACTTT
NA	TRBV12-3/TRBV12-4	15	NA	TRBJ2-5	CASSLKGILGETQYF	TGTGCCAGCAGTTTAAAGGGGATACTAGGAGAGACCCAGTACTTC
NA	TRBV20-1	14	NA	TRBJ2-4	CSARDEAAGPIQYF	TGCAGTGCTAGAGATGAAGCGGCGGGCCCCATTCAGTACTTC
NA	TRBV28	14	many	TRBJ1-2	CASSFQLRTYGYTF	TGTGCCAGCAGTTTTCAGCTCAGGACCTATGGCTACACCTTC
NA	TRBV20-1	11	many	TRBJ2-1	CSAREYNEQFF	TGCAGTGCTAGGGAGTACAATGAGCAGTTCTTC
NA	TRBV10-3	17	NA	TRBJ1-5	CAISESTHSHSNQPQHF	TGTGCCATCAGTGAGTCAACCCACAGTCATAGCAATCAGCCCCAGCATTTT
TRBD2	TRBV12-3/TRBV12-4	16	many	TRBJ2-2	CASSSTSGRAGGELFF	TGTGCCAGCAGTTCGACTAGCGGGAGGGCAGGCGGGGAGCTGTTTTTT
NA	TRBV28	14	NA	TRBJ1-1	CASSKPGGGTEAFF	TGTGCCAGCAGTAAACCGGGGGGCGGAACTGAAGCTTTCTTT
TRBD2	TRBV19	16	NA	TRBJ2-7	CASSISGGRASYEQYF	TGTGCCAGTAGTATATCGGGCGGGAGGGCCTCCTACGAGCAGTACTTC
NA	TRBV20-1	15	few	TRBJ2-1	CSAPPGAGPYNEQFF	TGCAGTGCCCCGCCAGGGGCGGGACCTTACAATGAGCAGTTCTTC
TRBD1	TRBV7-9	12	many	TRBJ1-1	CASGTANTEAFF	TGTGCCAGCGGGACAGCGAACACTGAAGCTTTCTTT
NA	TRBV6-1	13	few	TRBJ1-1	CASSSDSHTEAFF	TGTGCCAGCAGTTCTGACAGCCACACTGAAGCTTTCTTT
NA	TRBV12-3/TRBV12-4	12	few	TRBJ2-7	CASSSGLGEQYF	TGTGCCAGCAGCTCAGGGTTGGGGGAGCAGTACTTC
NA	TRBV6-1	15	NA	TRBJ1-2	CASSIGIGGRYGYTF	TGTGCCAGCAGTATTGGGATCGGAGGCCGCTATGGCTACACCTTC
NA	TRBV28	14	NA	TRBJ1-1	CASSSPRENTEAFF	TGTGCCAGCAGTTCCCCCAGGGAAAACACTGAAGCTTTCTTT
TRBD2	TRBV6-1	12	NA	TRBJ2-1	CATGLAYNEQFF	TGTGCCACCGGACTAGCCTACAATGAGCAGTTCTTC
TRBD2	TRBV3-1	17	few	TRBJ2-7	CASSQDLSGRAIYEQYF	TGTGCCAGCAGCCAAGACCTCTCTGGGAGGGCGATCTACGAGCAGTACTTC
TRBD1	TRBV6-1	18	once	TRBJ1-2	CASRRGGSDTGTAGGYTF	TGTGCCAGCAGGAGGGGGGGGAGCGACACCGGGACAGCTGGGGGCTACACCTTC
TRBD1	TRBV11-3	13	many	TRBJ2-3	CASSQGELDTQYF	TGTGCCAGCAGCCAGGGGGAGTTAGATACGCAGTATTTT
TRBD2	TRBV25-1	18	NA	TRBJ2-5	CASSDEFLAGGRKETQYF	TGTGCCAGCAGTGATGAATTTTTAGCGGGAGGCCGAAAAGAGACCCAGTACTTC